Below, one TCR beta chain is given with its context. Different DNA sequences within this sample yield the same CDR3. This sample is drawn from a study of cytomegalovirus exposure and HLA in healthy donors. With 60 Vbeta and 13 Jbeta primers, the PCR was carried out. Assay used: immunoSEQ multiplex PCR; TCRdb lists only in-frame clones, some missing. Among fewer than 250,000 clones, about 75% were seen once, and the ten largest hold 1.5% to 2%. In germline, CDR1 is SGHRS, CDR2 YFSETQ. Trimming cost V 0 bases and J 6 bases, with 7 bases left between them. This CDR3 comprises 13 residues. This clonotype was obtained from a woman aged 25 to 39 in good health and CMV-seronegative. Material for sequencing was PBMCs. The J gene is TRBJ1-5, the V gene TRBV5-1, with D possibly matching TRBD1 (6 bases). The CDR3 region is CASSLEGVQPQHF. The CDR3 coding sequence is TGCGCCAGCAGCTTGGAGGGGGTTCAGCCCCAGCATTTT.